This T cell receptor beta chain is drawn from a study of control samples from healthy donors and cancer patients. Libraries were prepared by immunoSEQ multiplex PCR; TCRdb keeps only in-frame clonotypes and omits some of them. The sample shows around 130,000 clones, around 92% of them seen only once. This receptor was obtained from a man aged 50 or older in good health. The material sequenced was blood.

The CDR3 sequence: CASSFRTIPGLAPGEQFF. The CDR3 region has the DNA TGTGCCAGCAGTTTCCGAACCATTCCGGGACTAGCTCCCGGTGAGCAGTTCTTC. This chain uses TRBV6-2 or TRBV6-3 with TRBJ2-1, with 9 bases matching TRBD2. The CDR3 is 18 amino acids. The V gene end was trimmed by 4 bases and the J gene end by 9 bases; junction bases not matched to a gene: 19. In germline, CDR1 is MNHEY, CDR2 SVGEGT.